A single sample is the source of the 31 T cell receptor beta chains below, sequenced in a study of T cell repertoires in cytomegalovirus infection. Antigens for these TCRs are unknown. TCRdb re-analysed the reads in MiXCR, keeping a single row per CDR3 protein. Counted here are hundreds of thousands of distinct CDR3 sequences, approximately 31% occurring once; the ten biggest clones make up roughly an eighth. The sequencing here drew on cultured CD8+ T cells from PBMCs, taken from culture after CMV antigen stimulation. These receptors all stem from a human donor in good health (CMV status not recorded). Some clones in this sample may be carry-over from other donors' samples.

This CDR3 is CASSSISAGVSYEQYV. As DNA, the CDR3 is TGTGCCAGCAGTTCCATATCGGCGGGGGTATCCTACGAGCAGTACGTC. The chain joins TRBV28 to TRBJ2-7, with TRBD2 matching over 7 bases. Looked up from germline, CDR1 is MDHEN and CDR2 is SYDVKM. This CDR3 has 16 residues. The junction had 10 bases not matched to a gene; V was cut back by 4 bases and J by 1 base.

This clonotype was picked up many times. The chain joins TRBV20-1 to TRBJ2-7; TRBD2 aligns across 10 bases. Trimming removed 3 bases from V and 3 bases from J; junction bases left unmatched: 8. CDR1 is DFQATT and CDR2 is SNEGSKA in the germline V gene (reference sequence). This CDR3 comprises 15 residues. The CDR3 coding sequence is TGCAGTGCTAGGGTAGCGGGGGGCCTCCTCTACGAGCAGTACGTC. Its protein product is CSARVAGGLLYEQYV.

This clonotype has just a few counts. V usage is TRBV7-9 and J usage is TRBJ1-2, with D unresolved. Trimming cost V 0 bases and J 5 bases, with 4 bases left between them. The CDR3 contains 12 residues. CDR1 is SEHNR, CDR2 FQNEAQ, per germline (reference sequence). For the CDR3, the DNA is TGTGCCAGCAGCTTAGCAGTGTATGGCTACACCTTC. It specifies CASSLAVYGYTF.

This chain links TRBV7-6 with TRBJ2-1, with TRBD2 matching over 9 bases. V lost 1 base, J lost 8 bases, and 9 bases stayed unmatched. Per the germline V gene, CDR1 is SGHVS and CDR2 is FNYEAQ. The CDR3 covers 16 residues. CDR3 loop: CASSLDPSGELDEQFF. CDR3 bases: TGTGCCAGCAGCTTAGATCCTAGCGGGGAATTGGATGAGCAGTTCTTC.

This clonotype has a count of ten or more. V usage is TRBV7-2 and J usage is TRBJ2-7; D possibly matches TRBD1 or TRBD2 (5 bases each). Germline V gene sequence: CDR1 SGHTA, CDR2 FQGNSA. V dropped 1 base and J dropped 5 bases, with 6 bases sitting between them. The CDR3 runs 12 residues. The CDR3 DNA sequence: TGTGCCAGCAGCTTAGGAGGGGACGAGCAGTACTTC. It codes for CASSLGGDEQYF.

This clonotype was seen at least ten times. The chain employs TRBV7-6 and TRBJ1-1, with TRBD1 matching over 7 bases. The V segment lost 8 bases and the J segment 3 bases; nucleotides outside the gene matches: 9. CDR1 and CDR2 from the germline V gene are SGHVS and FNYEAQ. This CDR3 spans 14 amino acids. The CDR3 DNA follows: TGTGCCAGCTCGCGGAGGGGGCTGGACACTGAAGCTTTCTTT. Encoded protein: CASSRRGLDTEAFF.

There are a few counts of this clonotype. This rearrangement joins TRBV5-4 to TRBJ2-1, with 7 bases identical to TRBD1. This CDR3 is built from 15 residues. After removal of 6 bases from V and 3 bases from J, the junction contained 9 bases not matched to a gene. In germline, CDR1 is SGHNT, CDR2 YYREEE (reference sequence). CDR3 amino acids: CASTHDREGYNEQFF. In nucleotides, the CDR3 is TGTGCCAGCACCCATGACAGGGAAGGCTACAATGAGCAGTTCTTC.

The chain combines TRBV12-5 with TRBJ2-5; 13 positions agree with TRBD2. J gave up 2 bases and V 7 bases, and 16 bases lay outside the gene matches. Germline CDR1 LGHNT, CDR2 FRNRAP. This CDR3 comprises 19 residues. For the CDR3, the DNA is TGTGCTAGTGCCCCTGTTGCGGGACTAGCGGGGAGAGGTCAAGAGACCCAGTACTTC. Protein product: CASAPVAGLAGRGQETQYF.

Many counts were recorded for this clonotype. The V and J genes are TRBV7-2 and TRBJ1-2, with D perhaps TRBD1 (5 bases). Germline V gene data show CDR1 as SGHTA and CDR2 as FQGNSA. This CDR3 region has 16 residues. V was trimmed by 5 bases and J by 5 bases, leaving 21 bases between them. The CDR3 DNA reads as TGTGCCAGCAGCCCCTTATCAGGGCCCTATACTTATGGCTACACCTTC. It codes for CASSPLSGPYTYGYTF.

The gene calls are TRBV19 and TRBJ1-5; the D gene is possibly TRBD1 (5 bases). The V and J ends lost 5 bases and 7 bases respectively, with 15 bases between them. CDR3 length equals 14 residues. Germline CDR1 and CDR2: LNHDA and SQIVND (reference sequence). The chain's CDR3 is CASSPAPGRQPQHF. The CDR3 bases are TGTGCCAGTAGTCCCGCACCAGGGAGACAGCCCCAGCATTTT.

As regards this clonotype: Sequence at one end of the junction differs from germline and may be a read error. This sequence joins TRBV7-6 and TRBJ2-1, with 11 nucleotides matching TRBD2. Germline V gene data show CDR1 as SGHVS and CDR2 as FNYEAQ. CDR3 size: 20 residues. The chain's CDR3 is CASSSAVTSGALSSYNEQFF. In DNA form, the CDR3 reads TGTGCTAGCAGCTCCGCGGTGACTAGCGGGGCCTTAAGCTCCTACAATGAGCAGTTCTTC.

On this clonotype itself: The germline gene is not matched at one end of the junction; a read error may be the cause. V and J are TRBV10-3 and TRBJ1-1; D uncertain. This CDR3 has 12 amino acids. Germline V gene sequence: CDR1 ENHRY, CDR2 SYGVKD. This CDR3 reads CAISEPAIGEVF. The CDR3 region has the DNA TGTGCCATCAGTGAGCCGGCGATTGGCGAAGTTTTT.

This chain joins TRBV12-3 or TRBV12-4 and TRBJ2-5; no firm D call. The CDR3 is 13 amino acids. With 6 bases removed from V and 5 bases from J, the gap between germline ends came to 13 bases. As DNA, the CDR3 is TGTGCCAGCAGGTCTCCAGGCAGCGAGACCCAGTACTTC. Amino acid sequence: CASRSPGSETQYF.

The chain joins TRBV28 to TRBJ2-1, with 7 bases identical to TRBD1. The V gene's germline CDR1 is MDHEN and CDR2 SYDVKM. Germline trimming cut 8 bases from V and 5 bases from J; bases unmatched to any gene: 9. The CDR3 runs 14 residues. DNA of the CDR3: TGTGCCAGCGGACCAGACAGGGTGGACAATGAGCAGTTCTTC. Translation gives CASGPDRVDNEQFF.

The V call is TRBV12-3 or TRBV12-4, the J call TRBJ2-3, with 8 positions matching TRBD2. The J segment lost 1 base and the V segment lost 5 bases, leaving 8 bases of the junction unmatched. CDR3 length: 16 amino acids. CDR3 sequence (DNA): TGTGCCAGCAGTACTTTCGGGGGGGCGGGCACAGATACGCAGTATTTT. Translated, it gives CASSTFGGAGTDTQYF.

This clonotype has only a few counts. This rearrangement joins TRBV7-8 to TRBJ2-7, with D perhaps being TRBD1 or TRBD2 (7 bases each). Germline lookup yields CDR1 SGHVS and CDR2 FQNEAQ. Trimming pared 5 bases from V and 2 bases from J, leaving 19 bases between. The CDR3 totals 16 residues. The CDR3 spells CASSLRGGTDTYEQYF. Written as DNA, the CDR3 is TGTGCCAGCAGCCTGAGGGGGGGGACAGATACCTACGAGCAGTACTTC.

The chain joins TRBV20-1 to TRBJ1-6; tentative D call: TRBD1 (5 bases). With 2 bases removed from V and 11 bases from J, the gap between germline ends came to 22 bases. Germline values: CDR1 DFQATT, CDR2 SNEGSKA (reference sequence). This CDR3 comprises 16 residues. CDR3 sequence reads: CSARPRTEYLQAPLHF. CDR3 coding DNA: TGCAGTGCTAGACCCCGGACCGAATATTTACAGGCACCCCTCCACTTT.

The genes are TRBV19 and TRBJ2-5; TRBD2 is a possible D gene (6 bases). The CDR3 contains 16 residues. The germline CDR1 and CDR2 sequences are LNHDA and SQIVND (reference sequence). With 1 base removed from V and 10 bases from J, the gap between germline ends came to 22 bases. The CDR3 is CASSIVSLGGEGDQYF. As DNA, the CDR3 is TGTGCCAGTAGTATAGTGAGTCTCGGAGGGGAAGGGGACCAGTACTTC.

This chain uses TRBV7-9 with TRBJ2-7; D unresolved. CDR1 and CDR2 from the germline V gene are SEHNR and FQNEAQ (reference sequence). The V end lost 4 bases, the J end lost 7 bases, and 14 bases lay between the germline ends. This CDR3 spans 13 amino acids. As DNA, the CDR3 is TGTGCCAGCAGCTCTCTAAAGGCGGAGGAGCAGTACTTC. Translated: CASSSLKAEEQYF.

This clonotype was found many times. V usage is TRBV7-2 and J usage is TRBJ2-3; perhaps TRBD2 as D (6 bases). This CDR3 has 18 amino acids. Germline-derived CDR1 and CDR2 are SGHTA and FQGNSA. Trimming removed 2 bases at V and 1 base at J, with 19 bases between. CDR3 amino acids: CASSLSRDSLRGTDTQYF. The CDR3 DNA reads TGTGCCAGCAGCTTATCCCGGGACTCACTCAGAGGCACAGATACGCAGTATTTT.

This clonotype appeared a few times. The CDR3 nucleotides are TGTGCCAGCAGCTTAGCTCGGCCGGGTATTGGCTACACCTTC. Its translation: CASSLARPGIGYTF. The chain has TRBV7-2 and TRBJ1-2; D call uncertain. This CDR3 has 14 residues. V dropped 0 bases and J dropped 7 bases, with 12 bases sitting between them. CDR1 is SGHTA, CDR2 FQGNSA, per germline.

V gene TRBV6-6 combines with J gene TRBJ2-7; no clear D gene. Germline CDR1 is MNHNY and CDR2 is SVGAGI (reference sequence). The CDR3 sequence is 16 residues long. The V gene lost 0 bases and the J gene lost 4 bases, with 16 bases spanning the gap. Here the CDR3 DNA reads TGTGCCAGCAGTTACTCGTCCCCAGTAGTCCCTTACGAGCAGTACGTC. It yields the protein CASSYSSPVVPYEQYV.

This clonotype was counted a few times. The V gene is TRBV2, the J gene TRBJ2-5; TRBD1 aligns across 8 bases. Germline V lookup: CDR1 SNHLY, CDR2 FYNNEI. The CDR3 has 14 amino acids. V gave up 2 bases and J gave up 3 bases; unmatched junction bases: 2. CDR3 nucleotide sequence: TGTGCCAGCAGTGAATGGACAGGGAAAGAGACCCAGTACTTC. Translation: CASSEWTGKETQYF.

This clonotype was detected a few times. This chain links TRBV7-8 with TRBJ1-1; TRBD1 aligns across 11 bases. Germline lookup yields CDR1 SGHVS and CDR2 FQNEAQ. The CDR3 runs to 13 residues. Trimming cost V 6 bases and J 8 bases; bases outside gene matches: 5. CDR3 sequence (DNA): TGTGCCAGCAGATCGGACAGGGGGCTGGAAGCTTTCTTT. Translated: CASRSDRGLEAFF.

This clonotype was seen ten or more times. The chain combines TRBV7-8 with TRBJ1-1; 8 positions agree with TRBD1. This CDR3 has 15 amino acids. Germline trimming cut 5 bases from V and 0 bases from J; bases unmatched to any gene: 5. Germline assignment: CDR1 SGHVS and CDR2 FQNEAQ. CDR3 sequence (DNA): TGTGCCAGCAGCAACAGACAGGGGATGAACACTGAAGCTTTCTTT. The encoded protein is CASSNRQGMNTEAFF.

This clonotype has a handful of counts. CDR3: CASKRDTYTDTQYF. The CDR3 nucleotides read TGTGCCAGCAAGCGGGACACTTACACAGATACGCAGTATTTT. V gene TRBV6-2 or TRBV6-3 combines with J gene TRBJ2-3, with D perhaps TRBD2 (7 bases). The CDR3 length is 14 residues. Looked up from germline, CDR1 is MNHEY and CDR2 is SVGEGT. The V end was cut by 7 bases, the J end by 2 bases, with 13 bases between.

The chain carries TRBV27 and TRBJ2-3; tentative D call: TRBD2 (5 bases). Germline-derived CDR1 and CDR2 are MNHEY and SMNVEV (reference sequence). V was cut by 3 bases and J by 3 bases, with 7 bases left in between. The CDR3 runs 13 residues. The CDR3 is CASSLDWTDTQYF. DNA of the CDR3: TGTGCCAGCAGTTTGGACTGGACAGATACGCAGTATTTT.

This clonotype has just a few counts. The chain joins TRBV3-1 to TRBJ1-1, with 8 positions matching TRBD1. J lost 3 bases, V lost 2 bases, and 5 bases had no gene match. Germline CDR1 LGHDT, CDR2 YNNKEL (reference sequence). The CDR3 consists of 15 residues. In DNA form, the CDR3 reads TGTGCCAGCAGCCAATCGGACAGGGAGCACACTGAAGCTTTCTTT. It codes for CASSQSDREHTEAFF.

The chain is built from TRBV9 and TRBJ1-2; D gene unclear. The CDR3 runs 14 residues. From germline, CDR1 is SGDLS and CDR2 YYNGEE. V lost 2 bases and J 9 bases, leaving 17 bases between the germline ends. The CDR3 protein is CASSVKGPLDRYTF. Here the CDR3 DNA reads TGTGCCAGCAGCGTTAAAGGCCCCCTGGATCGCTACACCTTC.

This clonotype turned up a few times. The CDR3 DNA sequence: TGTGCCAGTAGTATCCAGGACAGGGAAGCCTACACTGAAGCTTTCTTT. It yields the protein CASSIQDREAYTEAFF. The rearrangement uses TRBV19 and TRBJ1-1; 8 nucleotides match TRBD1. The CDR3 has 16 amino acids. The V gene's germline CDR1 is LNHDA and CDR2 SQIVND (reference sequence). Trimming took 3 bases from V and 3 from J; bases not matched to a gene: 9. The whole variable domain, remainder taken from reference TRBV19 and TRBJ1-1, is DGGITQSPKYLFRKEGQNVTLSCEQNLNHDAMYWYRQDPGQGLRLIYYSQIVNDFQKGDIAEGYSVSREKKESFPLTVTSAQKNPTAFYLCASSIQDREAYTEAFFGQGTRLTVV.

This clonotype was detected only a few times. CDR3 sequence: CSVAGGSYNEQFF. CDR3 DNA: TGCAGCGTTGCCGGGGGGTCCTACAATGAGCAGTTCTTC. The chain carries TRBV29-1 and TRBJ2-1; 7 nucleotides line up with TRBD2. Germline V gene data show CDR1 as SQVTM and CDR2 as ANQGSEA. This CDR3 comprises 13 residues. V was clipped by 4 bases and J by 1 base; unmatched bases: 1.